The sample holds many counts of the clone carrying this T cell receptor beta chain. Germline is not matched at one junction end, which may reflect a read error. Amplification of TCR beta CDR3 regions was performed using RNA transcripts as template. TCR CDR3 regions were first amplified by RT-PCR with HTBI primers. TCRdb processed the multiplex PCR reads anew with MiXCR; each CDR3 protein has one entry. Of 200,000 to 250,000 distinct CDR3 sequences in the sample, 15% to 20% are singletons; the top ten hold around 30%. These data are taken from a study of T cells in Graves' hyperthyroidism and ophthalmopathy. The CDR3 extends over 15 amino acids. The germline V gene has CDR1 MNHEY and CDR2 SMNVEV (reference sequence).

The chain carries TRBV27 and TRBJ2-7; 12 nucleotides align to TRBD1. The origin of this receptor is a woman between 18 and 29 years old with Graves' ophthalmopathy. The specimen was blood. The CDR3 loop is CASSIGTGGSHEQYF. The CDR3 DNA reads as TGTGCCAGCAGTATTGGGACAGGGGGCTCCCACGAGCAGTACTTC.